This paragraph covers one TCR beta chain sequence. Only a few counts were recorded for this clonotype. Its antigen is currently not known. The DNA is left out, because the CDR3 cannot be placed on it with certainty; the CDR3 is given as TCRdb lists it. These data belong to a study of T-cell memory formation after mild COVID-19 (dated by TCRdb to the early 2020s). Regarding the study in general: TCR sequence clusters from the two donors were found to be largely donor specific. In two donors, T-cell clones that expanded and contracted after mild COVID-19 were followed by sequencing TCRalpha and TCRbeta repertoires longitudinally. The cohort was made up of two young adult volunteers, one female and one male, who were previously healthy.

Based on the germline V gene, the CDR1 and CDR2 sequences are SGHVS and FQNEAQ. The CDR3 starts with the cysteine, ends with the phenylalanine, and has 14 residues. Ficoll-Paque density gradient centrifugation was the method used to isolate PBMCs. Overall study outcomes, separate from this receptor: Some responding clones were detected in pre-infection memory, suggesting pre-existing cross-reactive memory T cells joined the SARS-CoV-2 response. Balanced CD4/CD8 phenotypes were observed for clones contracting from day 15 to 85, whereas a bias towards CD4+ was observed for a second wave of clones expanding from day 15 to 37. SARS-CoV-2 specificity of the second-wave clones peaking on day 37 was not confirmed. Contracting CD4+ clones were located mainly in the CM and EM memory subsets, whereas CD8+ clones were found to be enriched in EMRA. The study included only a couple of mild cases, and larger cohorts that include severe cases with pre-infection samples were judged to be necessary.

Sequenced on an Illumina NovaSeq 6000. Using 5'RACE with constant-segment primers, TCRalpha and TCRbeta cDNA libraries were constructed, with sample barcodes and unique molecular identifiers added in the process. Trizol reagent was used to extract RNA from every sample. Library amplification was performed in two PCR steps, and a second sample barcode and Illumina TruSeq adapters were introduced in the second step. Sequencing of libraries was performed on an Illumina NovaSeq with 2 x 150 bp paired-end reads. The original methods were these. Reads were demultiplexed and collapsed into UMI-guided consensus sequences with migec v1.2.7. With mixcr v2.1.11, UMI consensuses were aligned to TRA and TRB V and J templates and assembled into clonotypes. A clonotype was counted as expanded or contracted only when both edgeR and NoisET called the clonotype significant, with the noise models trained on biological replicates. For edgeR calls, the thresholds were a false discovery rate-adjusted p below 0.01 and a log2 fold-change of 1. As an exploratory analysis of dynamics, max-normalized trajectories of the 1000 most abundant clonotypes were examined with PCA combined with hierarchical clustering. Separately sequenced CD4+ and CD8+ repertoires were used to assign a CD4 or CD8 phenotype to each responding clone. The public sequencing data were trimmed at Q25 with fastp and processed into clonotypes with MiXCR by TCRdb, which kept only in-frame beta chains. Rows are unified per CDR3 protein, each entry keeping the most common DNA and genes. It is TCRdb's table, rather than the study itself, that gives the V and J calls and clone size. This sample gives about 88,000 distinct CDR3 sequences in total; roughly 25% of them show up just once. The biggest ten clones account for 35% to 50% of the sample.

The receptor comes from a man younger than 30 who had mild COVID-19 (a few samples of this study predate the infection). The sample titles of this study are shuffled in the database, so cell type and time point are left out; the donor was told from shared clones. Material for sequencing was PBMCs or a T cell subset sorted from them (not recorded which). The chain is made from TRBV7-8 and TRBJ2-1; the D segment call TRBD2 is taken from the table without a DNA check. The CDR3 is CASSSTLGSNEQFF.